The rows below give T cell receptor beta chains drawn from one sample of a study of PD-1 blockade in classical Hodgkin lymphoma. Repertoires were generated with immunoSEQ multiplex PCR, while TCRdb's copy carries only in-frame clones and drops some. In the table there are fewer than 30,000 clones, about 91% of which are singletons. The sample consisted of CD8+ T cells from blood, taken at baseline. The receptors come from a human donor with classical Hodgkin lymphoma. The CDR3 runs from the conserved cysteine through the conserved F or W. A D gene is named only where the DNA matches it firmly. Clone sizes are given selectively: once, few, many, or a class where the clone is expanded.

V gene	J gene	clone size	D gene	CDR3 DNA	CDR3 protein
TRBV10-3	TRBJ1-1	NA	NA	TGTGCCATCAGTGAGGTCCCGGGGGCCACTGAAGCTTTCTTT	CAISEVPGATEAFF
TRBV28	TRBJ2-3	once	TRBD1	TGTGCCAGCAGCCCACAGTTCAGGGAATGGGACAGGAGCACAGATACGCAGTATTTT	CASSPQFREWDRSTDTQYF
TRBV7-4	TRBJ2-7	NA	NA	TGTGCCAGCAGCTTAGTGAACGAGCAGTACTTC	CASSLVNEQYF
TRBV18	TRBJ2-5	NA	NA	TGTGCCAGCTCACCACCTGTAGGGGGAAGGCCAGGGGAGACCCAGTACTTC	CASSPPVGGRPGETQYF
TRBV28	TRBJ1-6	NA	NA	TGTGCCAGCAATGGACCGGCGGGGACAAAGTATTCACCCCTCCACTTT	CASNGPAGTKYSPLHF
TRBV7-3	TRBJ1-1	NA	NA	TGTGCCAGCAGCTTAATGTCGGCCCCGAACACTGAAGCTTTCTTT	CASSLMSAPNTEAFF
TRBV6-1	TRBJ1-1	NA	NA	TGTGCCAGCAGTGAAGCGCTCGTGTTAAAGATTGAAGCTTTCTTT	CASSEALVLKIEAFF
TRBV27	TRBJ2-5	NA	NA	TGTGCCAGCAGTTTTATCGGGGAAGAGACCCAGTACTTC	CASSFIGEETQYF
TRBV11-2	TRBJ2-2	NA	TRBD2	TGTGCCAGCAGCCCACATAGCGGGGGCCGGACCGGGGAGCTGTTTTTT	CASSPHSGGRTGELFF
TRBV25-1	TRBJ1-1	NA	TRBD1	TGTGCCAGCAGTGAAGGGGGACAGGGGCTTGAAGCTTTCTTT	CASSEGGQGLEAFF
TRBV28	TRBJ1-1	NA	NA	TGTGCCAGCAGTTTGCCAAGAGGCGGAGCTTTCTTT	CASSLPRGGAFF
TRBV27	TRBJ1-2	NA	NA	TGTGCCAGCAGTTTATCACCAAGGCATGGCTACACCTTC	CASSLSPRHGYTF
TRBV30	TRBJ2-7	NA	NA	TGTGCCTGGAGTGTACGGGCGAAGTGGGGTGACGAGCAGTACTTC	CAWSVRAKWGDEQYF
TRBV5-6	TRBJ1-5	NA	NA	TGTGCCAGCAGCTTGGGGAGCTACAATCAGCCCCAGCATTTT	CASSLGSYNQPQHF
TRBV9	TRBJ1-2	few	NA	TGTGCCAGCAGCGAGACAGAATATGGCTACACCTTC	CASSETEYGYTF
TRBV30	TRBJ1-1	NA	NA	TGTGCCTGGAGTGTAAGGAAGAGTAACACTGAAGCTTTCTTT	CAWSVRKSNTEAFF
TRBV5-4	TRBJ2-7	NA	NA	TGTGCCAGCAGCTTGGACAGGTTCTCCTACGAGCAGTACTTC	CASSLDRFSYEQYF
TRBV11-1	TRBJ1-1	NA	NA	TGTGCCAGCAGCTTACGGGGGGGAGACGAAGCTTTCTTT	CASSLRGGDEAFF
TRBV27	TRBJ2-1	NA	NA	TGTGCCAGCAGTTTATTCGGGGGCTCCTACAATGAGCAGTTCTTC	CASSLFGGSYNEQFF
TRBV28	TRBJ2-1	NA	NA	TGTGCCAGCAGTTTTCTGGTGGGCAATGAGCAGTTCTTC	CASSFLVGNEQFF
TRBV5-1	TRBJ2-2	NA	NA	TGCGCCAGCAGCTATACACGTACCGGGGAGCTGTTTTTT	CASSYTRTGELFF
TRBV28	TRBJ1-1	NA	NA	TGTGCCAGCAGCCCTTTACGAACTGAAGCTTTCTTT	CASSPLRTEAFF
TRBV7-3	TRBJ2-6	NA	NA	TGTGCCAGCAGCTTTTTGAGCTCTGGGGCCAACGTCCTGACTTTC	CASSFLSSGANVLTF
TRBV28	TRBJ1-2	NA	TRBD1	TGTGCCAGCTGGCCCCTCCGGGACAGGCCACACTATGGCTACACCTTC	CASWPLRDRPHYGYTF
TRBV11-2	TRBJ1-2	NA	NA	TGTGCCAGCAGCTTAGATTTGTCGGTTTATGGCTACACCTTC	CASSLDLSVYGYTF